This TCR beta chain was identified during a study of cytomegalovirus exposure and HLA in healthy donors. Points from the study as a whole: A later analysis showed that HLA-associated TCR beta chains had undergone more clonal expansion than equally common others.

Points on this clone: As yet, its antigen is unknown.

Though probably carrying unrecorded immune exposures, donors were nominally healthy at sampling. The CDR3 is 14 residues long. The germline gives CDR1 MDHEN, CDR2 SYDVKM. V was cut by 6 bases and J by 6 bases, with 18 bases left in between. PCR was performed using 60 Vbeta and 13 Jbeta primers. In the authors' methods: Unique TCR beta chains numbered about 79 million in a later analysis, with roughly 10 million shared. Assay: immunoSEQ multiplex PCR; the TCRdb copy retains only in-frame clones and omits some. V, J and clone size are taken as reported in that table, and D and trimming were inferred from the DNA itself. The sample lists 100,000 or so clones, under 80% occurring once.

The receptor comes from a woman between 40 and 55 years old in good health and CMV-seropositive. Sequencing was carried out using PBMCs. The J gene is TRBJ2-7, the V gene TRBV28; tentatively, D is TRBD2 (5 bases). The CDR3 loop is CASSTPSSPLEQYF. CDR3 DNA: TGTGCCAGCAGCACCCCCTCTAGCCCACTCGAGCAGTACTTC.